This T cell receptor (beta chain) is from a study of cytomegalovirus exposure and HLA in healthy donors (TCRdb year 2017). Background on the whole study: An earlier analysis of around 600 of the donors reported about 250 Gb of sequence data and about 100 million unique TCR beta sequences from 190 million or so T cells. Of the approximately 370 genotyped donors, less than 85% were placed in the genetic ancestry cluster associated with self-reported Caucasian donors. An earlier analysis of approximately 500 of the donors applied high-throughput TCR beta sequencing to assess whether each TCR beta V gene segment acted as functional or pseudogenic. In the later analysis, no new phenotypic data were used to find candidate immune exposures; instead, reliance was placed on TCR beta sequences and their occurrence across donors. Alongside the repertoire data, information on donor age, sex, ethnicity and CMV serostatus was compiled. On average, 235,054 unique TCR beta nucleotide sequences were sequenced per donor among several hundred genotyped donors of the cohort, with 15% to 20% of those sequences being non-productive. To predict cytomegalovirus infection status, the study brought together high-throughput TCR immunosequencing, statistical association of individual TCRs with disease status, and machine learning. Besides the first cohort of around 700 subjects, a separate validation cohort made up of 120 different subjects was used. HLA typing covered class I and class II loci at four-digit resolution. In a later genetic analysis, genome-wide SNP genotypes for about 60% of the 666 donors were used, and that subset was treated as a discovery cohort. The study aimed to test whether cataloging public T cell receptors could reveal signatures of past pathogen exposure. Typing coverage varied by locus: roughly 620-630 donors for A, B, C, DRB1 and DQB1; more than 500 for DQA1; more than 600 for DPA1; 400 to 480 for DPB1. Using immunosequencing, the study profiled T cell repertoires from some 670 subjects and related those repertoires to cytomegalovirus serostatus. Every discovery cohort repertoire had been produced on one sequencing platform. About five DR-DQ haplotypes were handled as single units for association and clustering, since linkage in the cohort was strong. A later analysis re-analyzed previously published TCR beta repertoires from about 600 donors and added high-resolution HLA genotyping to study TCR occurrence patterns. About 300 gigabases of sequencing data and about 92 million unique TCR sequences made up an early release that covered roughly 670 HLA-typed donors.

Library creation used the immunoSEQ multiplex PCR assay. The multiplex PCR relied on a mix of 60 forward primers for TCR Vbeta segments and 13 reverse primers for TCR Jbeta segments. The CDR3 region of rearranged TCR beta genes was amplified from genomic DNA with a multiplex PCR assay. The Illumina HiSeq System was used to sequence the amplified TCR beta libraries as 87-base-pair reads. The study's own analysis went as follows. A later analysis counted 75 million to 100 million unique TCR beta chains across the 550 to 750 repertoires, and roughly 9.9 million of these chains were shared by at least two donors. A nearest-neighbor algorithm error-corrected the raw reads and collapsed the reads into unique sequences, merging closely related sequences to remove PCR and sequencing errors. CDR3 sequences were aligned to IMGT reference sequences to assign V, D and J gene segments. Each retained sequence needed at least a six-nucleotide match to both a V gene segment and a J gene segment. A rearrangement counted as productive if the CDR3 had no stop codons and remained in frame with V and J, and every other rearrangement counted as non-productive. CDR3 was defined according to IMGT convention as the region running from the second conserved V-encoded cysteine to the conserved J-encoded phenylalanine. In an earlier analysis of roughly 610 of the donors, sequences lacking an unambiguous match to a single V gene segment were excluded. An earlier analysis of 450 to 650 of the donors called V segments functional above 56.7% productive rearrangements and segregating when the between-donor standard deviation exceeded 5%. To diagnose cytomegalovirus status from the catalog of TCR beta chain sequences, a statistical classification framework was built. In a later analysis, TCR nucleotide sequences were compared against IMGT/GENE-DB human TR gene sequences so that V and J genes could be assigned. The TCRdist pipeline was used in a later analysis to assign CDR3 sequences and most-parsimonious VDJ recombination scenarios. In a later analysis, every TCR beta chain was defined by the combination of its CDR3 amino acid sequence and its V-gene family, and reads without a unique V-gene family were dropped. As a way to deal with suspected cross-contamination and a sequencing artifact, a later analysis dropped 640 or so nucleotide sequences that were highly shared and had low generation probability. A later analysis calculated a clonal expansion index for each public chain from normalized within-repertoire ranks of inferred template counts. A later analysis computed generation probabilities with a VDJ recombination model fitted to out-of-frame rearrangements, and checked the results against IGoR. In a later analysis, TCR-TCR, TCR-HLA and TCR-CMV co-occurrence was scored with hypergeometric tests, and a repertoire-size bias correction was applied to TCR pairs. A later analysis estimated false discovery rates by permuting HLA or CMV assignments 20 times. In a later analysis, co-occurring TCRs were grouped with DBSCAN, and TCRdist sequence similarity was added when clustering was performed within HLA-allele-positive subsets. For co-occurrence clustering, repertoires with fewer than 30,000 or more than 120,000 public chains were excluded, along with 4 to 6 repertoires with anomalous nucleotide sharing. Sourced from immuneACCESS, this table was stored by TCRdb with only in-frame sequences that have V and J called. A share of the clones is absent; for the studies checked, an unresolved V gene accounts for under half, and the remainder has no known explanation. The V and J calls and clone size come from that table; D and trimming were worked out from the DNA. The sample yields some 150,000 clones; about 84% were counted once. The top ten clonotypes cover about 3.4% of the sample.

The cohort was made up of 650 to 700 healthy bone marrow donors. At the time of sampling, all cohort members were nominally healthy, though unrecorded immune exposures were likely present. The donor was CMV seronegative and was included in the group of a few hundred seronegative cohort members. A peripheral blood sample was collected from each donor, and TCR beta sequencing was performed on peripheral blood mononuclear cells. Genomic DNA extraction from the blood cell samples was performed with the Qiagen DNeasy Blood Extraction Kit. Points on this clone: Its antigen has not been determined. Within one base of it there is no much larger clone, and no base qualities were kept.

Summary of the overall study and its limitations: In vitro tests confirmed that three of the cytomegalovirus-associated TCR beta chains recognize cytomegalovirus antigens. A cluster of highly shared sequence variants was judged likely to represent a technical artifact of the sequencing pipeline. A later genetic analysis reported fewer N-insertions in productive TCRs among donors in an Asian-associated ancestry cluster than the roughly 700-donor mean. HLA typing was unavailable for some donors at each locus, so association tests used only the typed subset. A later analysis associated 16,951 TCR beta sequences with specific HLA alleles at a false discovery rate of 0.05. In both the original and validation cohorts, the classifier was reported to diagnose cytomegalovirus status with high specificity and sensitivity. In a later genetic analysis, a missense DCLRE1C variant was associated with V-gene and J-gene trimming of TCR beta chains, and the association was replicated in an independent cohort. The earlier analysis of 587 of the donors excluded approximately 15 rarely observed V segments, including chromosome 9 orphons, because counts were too low. In a later analysis, the rate of TCR association differed among HLA loci, with DRB1 alleles having the most associated TCRs and HLA-C alleles having the fewest. In a later analysis, most CMV-associated TCR beta chains were found to appear HLA-restricted, with HLA associations seemingly driven largely by CMV exposure. It was suggested by the authors that the approach could potentially be generalized to other disease states and immunological phenotypes. Broadly in line with IMGT annotations, most TCR beta V segments showed up in productive rearrangements about 90% or about 30% of the time in an earlier analysis of some 590 of the donors. Linkage disequilibrium might explain the correlated functional status among segregating V segments, but an unknown experimental factor could not be ruled out. In the study, about 150 TCR beta chains were listed as associated with cytomegalovirus. Presence/absence analyses assumed roughly uniform sequencing depth across donors, an assumption that may not hold. Several of the top co-occurrence clusters appeared to be linked to parvovirus B19, influenza, CMV and Epstein-Barr virus, according to a later analysis. CMV serostatus was the only immune exposure information available for the cohort. Compared with equally common non-associated chains, HLA-associated TCR beta chains in a later analysis were more clonally expanded and had lower generation probabilities. When HLA alleles, especially DR and DQ, strongly co-occurred, TCR associations were difficult to assign to individual alleles. The cohort was sequenced for TCR beta chains only, and without alpha or paired-chain data the features that could be detected were limited. Most TCR sequences were observed very rarely across donors, whereas some public TCRs were present in many individuals. A further reported finding was that TCR beta sequences accurately predicted the HLA-A and HLA-B alleles for most subjects in the first cohort.

This TCR came from a male donor in good health and CMV-seronegative. Sequencing was done on a sample of PBMCs.

The DNA is as follows: TGTGCCACCAACGCCGGGACAGGTGACGAGCAGTACTTC. It codes for CATNAGTGDEQYF. The V gene is TRBV5-8 and the J gene is TRBJ2-5; 8 central nucleotides agree with TRBD1. Judging by the DNA end, TRBJ2-7 fits better; the J call may be wrong. The germline V gene gives CDR1 as SGHTS and CDR2 as YDEGEE. Spanning cysteine to phenylalanine, the CDR3 consists of 13 amino acids. Just the 39-base CDR3 DNA is kept, in frame starting at base 1.